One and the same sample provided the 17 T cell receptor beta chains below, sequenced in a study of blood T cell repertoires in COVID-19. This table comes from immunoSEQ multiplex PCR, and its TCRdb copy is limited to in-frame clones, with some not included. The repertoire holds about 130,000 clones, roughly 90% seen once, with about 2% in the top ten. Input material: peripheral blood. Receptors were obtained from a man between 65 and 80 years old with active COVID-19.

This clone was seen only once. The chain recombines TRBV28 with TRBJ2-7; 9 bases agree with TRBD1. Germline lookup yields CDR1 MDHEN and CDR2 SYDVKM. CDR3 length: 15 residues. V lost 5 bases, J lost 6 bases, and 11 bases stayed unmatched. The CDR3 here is CASSDPGTGSFEQYF. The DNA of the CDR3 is TGTGCCAGCAGTGACCCCGGGACAGGGAGTTTCGAGCAGTACTTC.

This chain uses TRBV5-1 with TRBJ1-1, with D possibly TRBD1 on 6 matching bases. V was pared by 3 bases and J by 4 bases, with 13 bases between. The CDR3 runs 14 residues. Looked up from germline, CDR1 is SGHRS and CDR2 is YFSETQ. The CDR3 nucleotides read TGCGCCAGCAGCTCGGGACATCCGGGCACTGAAGCTTTCTTT. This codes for CASSSGHPGTEAFF.

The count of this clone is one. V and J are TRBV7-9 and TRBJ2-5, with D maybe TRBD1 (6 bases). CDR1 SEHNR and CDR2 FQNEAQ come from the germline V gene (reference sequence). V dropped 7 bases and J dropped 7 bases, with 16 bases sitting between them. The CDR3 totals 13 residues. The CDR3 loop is CASIIQGIGTQYF. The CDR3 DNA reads TGTGCCAGCATCATACAGGGTATAGGGACCCAGTACTTC.

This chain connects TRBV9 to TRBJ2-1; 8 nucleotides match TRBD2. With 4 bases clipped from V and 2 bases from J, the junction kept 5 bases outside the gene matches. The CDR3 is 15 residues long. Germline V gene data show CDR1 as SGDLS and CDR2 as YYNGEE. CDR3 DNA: TGTGCCAGCAGCCCAGCGGGAGACGCCTACAATGAGCAGTTCTTC. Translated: CASSPAGDAYNEQFF.

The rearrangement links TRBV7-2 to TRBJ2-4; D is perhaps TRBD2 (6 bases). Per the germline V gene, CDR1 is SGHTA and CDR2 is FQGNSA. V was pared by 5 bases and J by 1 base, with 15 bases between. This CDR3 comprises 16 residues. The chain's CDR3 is CASSPSPSAAKNIQYF. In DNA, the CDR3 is TGTGCCAGCAGCCCCTCGCCTAGCGCCGCCAAAAACATTCAGTACTTC.

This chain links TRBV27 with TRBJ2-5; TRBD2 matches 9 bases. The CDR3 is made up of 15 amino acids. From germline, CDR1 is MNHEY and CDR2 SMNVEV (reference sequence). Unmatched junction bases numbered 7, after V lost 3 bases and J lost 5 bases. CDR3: CASSLRGRAVETQYF. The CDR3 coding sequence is TGTGCCAGCAGTTTGCGCGGGAGGGCGGTGGAGACCCAGTACTTC.

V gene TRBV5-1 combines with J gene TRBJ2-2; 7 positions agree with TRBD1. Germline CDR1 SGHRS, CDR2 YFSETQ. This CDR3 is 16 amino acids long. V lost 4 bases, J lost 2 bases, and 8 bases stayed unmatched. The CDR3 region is CASSLKGQINTGELFF. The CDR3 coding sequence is TGCGCCAGCAGCCTAAAGGGACAGATAAACACCGGGGAGCTGTTTTTT.

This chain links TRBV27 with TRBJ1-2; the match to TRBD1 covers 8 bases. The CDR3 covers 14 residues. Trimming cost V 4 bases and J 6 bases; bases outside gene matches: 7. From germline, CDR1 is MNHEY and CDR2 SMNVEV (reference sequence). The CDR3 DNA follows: TGTGCCAGCAGTTCCCCCCGACAGGGGAATGGCTACACCTTC. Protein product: CASSSPRQGNGYTF.

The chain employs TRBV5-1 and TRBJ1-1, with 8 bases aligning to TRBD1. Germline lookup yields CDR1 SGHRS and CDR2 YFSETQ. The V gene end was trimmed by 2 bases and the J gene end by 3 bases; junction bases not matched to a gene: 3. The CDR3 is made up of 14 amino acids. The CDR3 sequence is CASSFTGGDTEAFF. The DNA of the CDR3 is TGCGCCAGCAGCTTCACAGGGGGTGACACTGAAGCTTTCTTT.

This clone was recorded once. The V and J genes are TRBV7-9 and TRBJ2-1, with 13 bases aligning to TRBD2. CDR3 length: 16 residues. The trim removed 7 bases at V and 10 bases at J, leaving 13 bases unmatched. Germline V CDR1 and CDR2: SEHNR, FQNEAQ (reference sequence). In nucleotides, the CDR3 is TGTGCCAGCACCCTAGGTACTAGCGGGAGGGCGGCGGAGCAGTTCTTC. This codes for CASTLGTSGRAAEQFF.

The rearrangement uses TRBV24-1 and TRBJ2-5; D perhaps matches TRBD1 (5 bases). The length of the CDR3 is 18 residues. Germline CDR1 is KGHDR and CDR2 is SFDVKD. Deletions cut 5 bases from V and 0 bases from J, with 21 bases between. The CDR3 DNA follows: TGTGCCACCAGTGGTCATGACAGCCCCGGACCGTACCAAGAGACCCAGTACTTC. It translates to CATSGHDSPGPYQETQYF.

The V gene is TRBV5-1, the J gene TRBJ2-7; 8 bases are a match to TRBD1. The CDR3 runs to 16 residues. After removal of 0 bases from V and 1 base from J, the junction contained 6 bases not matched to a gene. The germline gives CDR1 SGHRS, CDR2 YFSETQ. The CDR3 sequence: CASSLASGTGSYEQYF. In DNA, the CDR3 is TGCGCCAGCAGCTTGGCCTCCGGGACAGGTTCCTACGAGCAGTACTTC.

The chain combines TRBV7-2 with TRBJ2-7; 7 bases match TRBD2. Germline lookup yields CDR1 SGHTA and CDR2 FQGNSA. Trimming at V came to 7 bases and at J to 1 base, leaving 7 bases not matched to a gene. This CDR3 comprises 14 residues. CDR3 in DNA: TGTGCCAGCACCCTCGGGGGAGGGTCCTACGAGCAGTACTTC. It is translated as CASTLGGGSYEQYF.

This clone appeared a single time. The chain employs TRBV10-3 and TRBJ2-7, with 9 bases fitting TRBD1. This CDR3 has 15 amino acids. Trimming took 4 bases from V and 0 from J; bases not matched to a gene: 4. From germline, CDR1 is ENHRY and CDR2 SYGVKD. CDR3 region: CAISGRDRVSYEQYF. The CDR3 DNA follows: TGTGCCATCAGTGGAAGGGACAGGGTCTCCTACGAGCAGTACTTC.

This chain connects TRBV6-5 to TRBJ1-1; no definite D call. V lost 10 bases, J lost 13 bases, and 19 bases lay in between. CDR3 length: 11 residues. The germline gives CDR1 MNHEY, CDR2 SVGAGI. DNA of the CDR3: TGTGCCACCGTGATGGGGAGGGAGGTTTTCTTT. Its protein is CATVMGREVFF.

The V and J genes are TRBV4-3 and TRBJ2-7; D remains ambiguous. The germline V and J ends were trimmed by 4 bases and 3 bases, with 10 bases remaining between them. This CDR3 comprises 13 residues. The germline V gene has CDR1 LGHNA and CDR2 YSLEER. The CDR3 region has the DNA TGCGCCAGCAGCCCGGGTCCTAACTACGAGCAGTACTTC. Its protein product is CASSPGPNYEQYF.

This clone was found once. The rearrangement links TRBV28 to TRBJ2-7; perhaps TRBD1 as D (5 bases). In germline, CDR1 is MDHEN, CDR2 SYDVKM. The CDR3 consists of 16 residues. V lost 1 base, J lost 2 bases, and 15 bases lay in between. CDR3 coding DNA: TGTGCCAGCAGTTTATTCTCAGGGTTTCCCGCCTACGAGCAGTACTTC. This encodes CASSLFSGFPAYEQYF.